This entry concerns a single T cell receptor beta chain. This entry comes from a study of shared clonotypes between healthy human individuals. Libraries were prepared by immunoSEQ multiplex PCR; TCRdb keeps only in-frame clonotypes and omits some of them. The sample holds some 1 million clones, 65% to 80% seen once. The CDR3 is made up of 17 amino acids. The germline V gene has CDR1 SQVTM and CDR2 ANQGSEA. J lost 3 bases, V lost 6 bases, and 16 bases had no gene match. The chain carries TRBV29-1 and TRBJ1-2; 10 bases align to TRBD1. The TCR was taken from a man between 18 and 35 years old in good health. The sample comprised memory CD4+ T cells sorted from blood. The sample's subset: CD45RA-negative fraction. The CDR3: CSVEHRDRGNGDYGYTF. CDR3 in DNA: TGCAGCGTAGAACACCGGGACAGGGGAAACGGGGACTATGGCTACACCTTC.